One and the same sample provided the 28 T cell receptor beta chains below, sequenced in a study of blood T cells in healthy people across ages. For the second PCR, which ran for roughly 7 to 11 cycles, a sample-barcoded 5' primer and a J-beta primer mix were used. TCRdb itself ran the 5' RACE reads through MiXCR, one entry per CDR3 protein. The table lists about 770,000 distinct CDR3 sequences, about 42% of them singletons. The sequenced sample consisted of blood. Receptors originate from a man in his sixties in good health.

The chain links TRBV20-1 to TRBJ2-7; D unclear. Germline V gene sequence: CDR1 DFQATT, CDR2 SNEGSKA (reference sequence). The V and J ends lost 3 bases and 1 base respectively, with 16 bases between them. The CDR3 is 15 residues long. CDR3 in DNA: TGCAGTGCTAGCCCACTGGCGGCTCCGTCCTACGAGCAGTACTTC. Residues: CSASPLAAPSYEQYF.

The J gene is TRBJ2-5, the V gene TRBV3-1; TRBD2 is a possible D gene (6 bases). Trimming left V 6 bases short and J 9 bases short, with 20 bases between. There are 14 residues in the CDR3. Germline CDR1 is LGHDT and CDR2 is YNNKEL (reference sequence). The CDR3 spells CASSRDSRLMAQYF. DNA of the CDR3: TGTGCCAGCAGTCGGGACTCTCGCCTAATGGCCCAGTACTTC.

CDR3 coding DNA: TGTGCCAGCAGCTTAGCTCTAGCGGGGGGTGCTGAGCAGTTCTTC. It codes for CASSLALAGGAEQFF. The gene calls are TRBV7-2 and TRBJ2-1; 11 nucleotides match TRBD2. The length of the CDR3 is 15 residues. J was trimmed by 9 bases and V by 0 bases; bases with no gene match: 4. The germline V gene encodes CDR1 SGHTA and CDR2 FQGNSA.

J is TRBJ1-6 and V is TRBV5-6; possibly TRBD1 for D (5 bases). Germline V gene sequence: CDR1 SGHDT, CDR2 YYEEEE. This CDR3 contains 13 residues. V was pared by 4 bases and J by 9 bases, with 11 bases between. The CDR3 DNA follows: TGTGCCAGCAGCCCTGGGGGGATTTCACCCCTCCACTTT. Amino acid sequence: CASSPGGISPLHF.

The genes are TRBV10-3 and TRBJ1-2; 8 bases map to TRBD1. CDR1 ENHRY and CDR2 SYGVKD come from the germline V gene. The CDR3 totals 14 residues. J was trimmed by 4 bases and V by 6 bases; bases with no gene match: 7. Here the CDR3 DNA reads TGTGCCATCAGCGGTGGGACAGGCGCCTATGGCTACACCTTC. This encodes CAISGGTGAYGYTF.

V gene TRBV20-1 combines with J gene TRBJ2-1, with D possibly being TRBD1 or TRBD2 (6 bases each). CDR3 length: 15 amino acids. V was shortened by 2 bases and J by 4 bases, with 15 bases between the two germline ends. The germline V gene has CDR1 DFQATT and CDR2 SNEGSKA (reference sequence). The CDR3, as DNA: TGCAGTGCTAGACAGCCCGGAGGGGGGTACAATGAGCAGTTCTTC. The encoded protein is CSARQPGGGYNEQFF.

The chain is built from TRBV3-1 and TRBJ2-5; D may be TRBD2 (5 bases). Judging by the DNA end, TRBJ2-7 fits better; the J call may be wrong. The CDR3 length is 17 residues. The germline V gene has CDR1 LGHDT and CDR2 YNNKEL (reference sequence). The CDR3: CASSQVRRIRTGYEQYF. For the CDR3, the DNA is TGTGCCAGCAGCCAAGTAAGGAGAATCCGGACTGGGTACGAGCAGTACTTC.

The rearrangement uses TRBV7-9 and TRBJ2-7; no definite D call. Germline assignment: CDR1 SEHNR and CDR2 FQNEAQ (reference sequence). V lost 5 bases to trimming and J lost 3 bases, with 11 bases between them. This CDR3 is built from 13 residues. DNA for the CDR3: TGTGCCAGCAGCCCTAGTACGAACTACGAGCAGTACTTC. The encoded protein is CASSPSTNYEQYF.

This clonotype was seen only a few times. This CDR3 is CASSLSGAVEQYF. The CDR3 coding sequence is TGTGCCAGCAGCTTATCGGGGGCGGTCGAGCAGTACTTC. The chain employs TRBV7-8 and TRBJ2-7; perhaps D is TRBD1 or TRBD2 (6 bases each). This CDR3 region has 13 residues. From germline, CDR1 is SGHVS and CDR2 FQNEAQ. The germline V and J ends were trimmed by 2 bases and 6 bases, with 11 bases remaining between them.

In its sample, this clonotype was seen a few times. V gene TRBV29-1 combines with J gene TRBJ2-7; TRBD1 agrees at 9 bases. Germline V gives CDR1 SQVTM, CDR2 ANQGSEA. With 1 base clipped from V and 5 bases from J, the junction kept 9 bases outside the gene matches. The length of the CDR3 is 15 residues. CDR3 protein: CSVEVRGQGVDEQYF. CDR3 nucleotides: TGCAGCGTTGAAGTGCGGGGACAGGGTGTCGACGAGCAGTACTTC.

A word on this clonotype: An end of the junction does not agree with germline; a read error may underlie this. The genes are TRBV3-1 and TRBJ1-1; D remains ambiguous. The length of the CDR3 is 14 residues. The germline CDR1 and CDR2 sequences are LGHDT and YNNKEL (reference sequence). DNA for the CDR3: TGTGCCAACAGCCAGACAAGAATGAACACTGAAGCTTTCTTT. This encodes CANSQTRMNTEAFF.

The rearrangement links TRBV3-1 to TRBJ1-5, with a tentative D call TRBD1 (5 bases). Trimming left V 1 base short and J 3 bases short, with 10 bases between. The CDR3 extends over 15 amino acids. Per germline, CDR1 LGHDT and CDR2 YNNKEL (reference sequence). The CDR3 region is CASSQAGTYNQPQHF. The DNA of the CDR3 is TGTGCCAGCAGCCAAGCGGGGACTTACAATCAGCCCCAGCATTTT.

CDR3 DNA: TGTGCCAGCAGTGCGGGACAGGGTAGTTGGGGACAGTTCTTC. This codes for CASSAGQGSWGQFF. The V and J genes are TRBV6-2 or TRBV6-3 and TRBJ2-1; 9 bases align to TRBD1. The germline gives CDR1 MNHEY, CDR2 SVGEGT. After removal of 5 bases from V and 13 bases from J, the junction contained 12 bases not matched to a gene. This CDR3 region has 14 residues.

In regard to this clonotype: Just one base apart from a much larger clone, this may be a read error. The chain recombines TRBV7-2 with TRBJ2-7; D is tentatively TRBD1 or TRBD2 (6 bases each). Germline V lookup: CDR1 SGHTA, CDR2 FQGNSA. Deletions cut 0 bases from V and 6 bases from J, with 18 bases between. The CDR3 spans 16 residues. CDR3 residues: CASSLARAGHRSEQYF. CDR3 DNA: TGTGCCAGCAGCTTAGCGCGGGCGGGACACCGGAGCGAGCAGTACTTC.

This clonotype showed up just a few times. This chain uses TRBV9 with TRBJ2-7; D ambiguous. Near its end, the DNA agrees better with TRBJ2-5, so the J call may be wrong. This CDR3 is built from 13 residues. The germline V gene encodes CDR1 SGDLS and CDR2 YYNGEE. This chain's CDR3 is CASSVESSETQYF. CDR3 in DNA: TGTGCCAGCAGCGTAGAGAGCTCAGAGACCCAGTACTTC.

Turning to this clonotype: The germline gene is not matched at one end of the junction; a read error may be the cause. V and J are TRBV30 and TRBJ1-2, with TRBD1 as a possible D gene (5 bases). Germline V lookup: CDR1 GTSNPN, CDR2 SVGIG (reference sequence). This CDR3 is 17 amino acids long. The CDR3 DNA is TGTGCCTGGAGCGTATCGCGTTCGGGGAAAAGGGGATATGGCCACACCTTC. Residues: CAWSVSRSGKRGYGHTF. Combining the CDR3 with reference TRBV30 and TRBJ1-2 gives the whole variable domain SQTIHQWPATLVQPVGSPLSLECTVEGTSNPNLYWYRQAAGRGLQLLFYSVGIGQISSEVPQNLSASRPQDRQFILSSKKLLLSDSGFYLCAWSVSRSGKRGYGHTFGSGTRLTVV.

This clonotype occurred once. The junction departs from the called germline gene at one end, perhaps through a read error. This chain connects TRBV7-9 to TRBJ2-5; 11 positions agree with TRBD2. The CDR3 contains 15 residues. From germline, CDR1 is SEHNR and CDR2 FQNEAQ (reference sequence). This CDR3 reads CASRLAGGPSETQYF. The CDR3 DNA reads TGTGCCAGCAGATTAGCGGGAGGGCCTTCGGAGACCCAGTACTTC.

CDR3 sequence: CASSLAPTGAAGELFF. DNA of the CDR3: TGCGCCAGCAGCTTGGCCCCTACAGGGGCGGCCGGGGAGCTGTTTTTT. The gene calls are TRBV5-1 and TRBJ2-2; 7 bases align to TRBD1. CDR3 size: 16 residues. The V and J ends lost 0 bases and 6 bases, in that order; junction bases with no gene match: 8. CDR1 and CDR2 from the germline V gene are SGHRS and YFSETQ.

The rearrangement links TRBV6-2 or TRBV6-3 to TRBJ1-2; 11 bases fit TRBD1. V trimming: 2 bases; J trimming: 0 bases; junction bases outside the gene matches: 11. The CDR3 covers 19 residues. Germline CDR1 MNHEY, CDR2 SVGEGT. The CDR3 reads CASSYPLGTGGRTNYGYTF. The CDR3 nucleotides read TGTGCCAGCAGTTACCCCCTTGGGACAGGGGGTCGGACTAACTATGGCTACACCTTC.

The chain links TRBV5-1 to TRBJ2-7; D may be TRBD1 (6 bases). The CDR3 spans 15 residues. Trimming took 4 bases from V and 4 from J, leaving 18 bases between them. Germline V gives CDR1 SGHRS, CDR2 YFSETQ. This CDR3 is CASSISRGSVYEQYF. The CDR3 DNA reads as TGCGCCAGCAGCATCAGCAGGGGATCTGTTTACGAGCAGTACTTC.

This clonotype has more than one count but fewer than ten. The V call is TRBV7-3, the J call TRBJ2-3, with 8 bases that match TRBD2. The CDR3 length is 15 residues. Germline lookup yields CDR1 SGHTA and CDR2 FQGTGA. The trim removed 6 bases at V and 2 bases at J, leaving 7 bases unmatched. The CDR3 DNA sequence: TGTGCCAGCAGTTATATAGCGGGGTACACAGATACGCAGTATTTT. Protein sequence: CASSYIAGYTDTQYF.

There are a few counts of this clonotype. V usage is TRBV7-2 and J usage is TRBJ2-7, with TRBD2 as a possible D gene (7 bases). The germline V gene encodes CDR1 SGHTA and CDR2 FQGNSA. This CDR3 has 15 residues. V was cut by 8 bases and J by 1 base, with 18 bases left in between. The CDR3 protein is CASSEGGGASYEQYF. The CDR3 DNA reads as TGTGCCAGCTCCGAAGGGGGGGGGGCTTCCTACGAGCAGTACTTC.

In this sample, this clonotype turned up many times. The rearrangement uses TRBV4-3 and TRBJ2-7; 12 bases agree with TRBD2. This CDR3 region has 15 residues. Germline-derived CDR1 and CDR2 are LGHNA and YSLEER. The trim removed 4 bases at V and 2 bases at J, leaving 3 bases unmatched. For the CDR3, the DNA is TGCGCCAGCAGCCTGGGACTAGCGGGCCCCTACGAGCAGTACTTC. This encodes CASSLGLAGPYEQYF.

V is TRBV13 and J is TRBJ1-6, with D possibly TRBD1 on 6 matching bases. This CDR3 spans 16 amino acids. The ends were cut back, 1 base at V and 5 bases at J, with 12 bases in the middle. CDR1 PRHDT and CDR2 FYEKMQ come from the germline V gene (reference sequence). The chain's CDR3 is CASSLDRARDNSPLHF. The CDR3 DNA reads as TGTGCCAGCAGCTTAGACAGGGCGCGAGATAATTCACCCCTCCACTTT.

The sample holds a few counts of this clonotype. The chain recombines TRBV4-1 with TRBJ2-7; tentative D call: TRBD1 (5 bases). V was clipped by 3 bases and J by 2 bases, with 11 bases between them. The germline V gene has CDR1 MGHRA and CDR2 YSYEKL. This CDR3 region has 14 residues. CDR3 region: CASSHAGQTYEQYF. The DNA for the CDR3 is TGCGCCAGCAGCCACGCAGGGCAAACCTACGAGCAGTACTTC.

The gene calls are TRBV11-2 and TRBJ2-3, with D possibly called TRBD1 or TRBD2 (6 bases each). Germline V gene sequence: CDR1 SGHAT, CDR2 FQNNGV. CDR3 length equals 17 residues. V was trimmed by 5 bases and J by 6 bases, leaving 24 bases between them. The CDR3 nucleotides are TGTGCCAGCAGCCGGGAGACAGGTCGTGGTAAGATGGATACGCAGTATTTT. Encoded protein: CASSRETGRGKMDTQYF.

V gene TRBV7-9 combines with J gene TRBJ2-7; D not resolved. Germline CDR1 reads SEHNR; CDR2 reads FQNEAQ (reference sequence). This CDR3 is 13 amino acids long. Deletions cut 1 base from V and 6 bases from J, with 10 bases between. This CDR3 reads CASSLETIGEQYF. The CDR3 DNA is TGTGCCAGCAGCTTAGAAACTATAGGCGAGCAGTACTTC.

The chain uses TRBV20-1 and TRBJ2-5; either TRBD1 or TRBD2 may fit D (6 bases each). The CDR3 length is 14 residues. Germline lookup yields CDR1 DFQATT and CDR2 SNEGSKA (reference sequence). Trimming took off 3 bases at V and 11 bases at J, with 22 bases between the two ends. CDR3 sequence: CSASYPGQRREQYF. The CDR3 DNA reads TGCAGTGCTAGCTACCCGGGACAACGTCGGGAGCAGTACTTC.